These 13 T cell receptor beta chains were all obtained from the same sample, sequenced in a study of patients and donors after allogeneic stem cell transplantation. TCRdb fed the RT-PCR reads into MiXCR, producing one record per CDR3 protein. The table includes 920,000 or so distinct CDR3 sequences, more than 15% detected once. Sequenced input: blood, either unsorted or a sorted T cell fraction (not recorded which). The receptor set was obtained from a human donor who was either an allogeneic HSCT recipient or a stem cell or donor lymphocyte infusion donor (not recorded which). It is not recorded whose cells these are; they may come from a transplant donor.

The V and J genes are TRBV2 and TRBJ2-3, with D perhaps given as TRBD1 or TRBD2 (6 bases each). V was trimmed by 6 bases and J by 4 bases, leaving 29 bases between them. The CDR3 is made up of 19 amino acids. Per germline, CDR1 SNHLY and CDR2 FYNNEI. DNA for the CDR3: TGTGCCAGCAGCGGGCGGTGGAGGAGACTAGGGGGGAGCGCAGATACGCAGTATTTT. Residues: CASSGRWRRLGGSADTQYF. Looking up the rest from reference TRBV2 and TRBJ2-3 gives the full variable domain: EPEVTQTPSHQVTQMGQEVILRCVPISNHLYFYWYRQILGQKVEFLVSFYNNEISEKSEIFDDQFSVERPDGSNFTLKIRSTKLEDSAMYFCASSGRWRRLGGSADTQYFGPGTRLTVL.

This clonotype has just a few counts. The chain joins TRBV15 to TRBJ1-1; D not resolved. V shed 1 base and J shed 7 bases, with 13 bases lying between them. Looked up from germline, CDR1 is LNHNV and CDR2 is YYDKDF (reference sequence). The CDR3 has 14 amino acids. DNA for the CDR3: TGTGCCACCAGCAGAGTCGACAAGGTACGTGAAGCTTTCTTT. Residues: CATSRVDKVREAFF. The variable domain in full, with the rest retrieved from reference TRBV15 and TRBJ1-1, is DAMVIQNPRYQVTQFGKPVTLSCSQTLNHNVMYWYQQKSSQAPKLLFHYYDKDFNNEADTPDNFQSRRPNTSFCFLDIRSPGLGDTAMYLCATSRVDKVREAFFGQGTRLTVV.

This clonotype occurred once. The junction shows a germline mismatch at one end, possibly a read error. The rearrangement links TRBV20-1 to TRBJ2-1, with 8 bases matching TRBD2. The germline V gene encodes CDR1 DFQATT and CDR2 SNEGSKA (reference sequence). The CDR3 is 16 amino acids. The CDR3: CSARVVSGNSHNEQFF. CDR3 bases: TGCAGTGCTAGAGTGGTTAGCGGGAACTCCCACAATGAGCAGTTCTTC.

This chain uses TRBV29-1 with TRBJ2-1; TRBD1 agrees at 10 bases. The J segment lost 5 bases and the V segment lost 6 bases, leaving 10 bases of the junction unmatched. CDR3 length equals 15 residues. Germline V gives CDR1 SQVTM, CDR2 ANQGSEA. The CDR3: CSVGDRGDANNEQFF. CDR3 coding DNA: TGCAGCGTGGGGGACAGGGGAGATGCCAACAATGAGCAGTTCTTC.

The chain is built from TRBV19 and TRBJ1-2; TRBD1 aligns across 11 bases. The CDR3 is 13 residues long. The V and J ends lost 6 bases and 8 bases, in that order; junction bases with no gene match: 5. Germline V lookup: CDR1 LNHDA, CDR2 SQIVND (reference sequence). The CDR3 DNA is TGTGCCAGTAGATCGGACAGGGGGCAAGGCTACACCTTC. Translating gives CASRSDRGQGYTF. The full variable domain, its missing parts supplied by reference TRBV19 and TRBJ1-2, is DGGITQSPKYLFRKEGQNVTLSCEQNLNHDAMYWYRQDPGQGLRLIYYSQIVNDFQKGDIAEGYSVSREKKESFPLTVTSAQKNPTAFYLCASRSDRGQGYTFGSGTRLTVV.

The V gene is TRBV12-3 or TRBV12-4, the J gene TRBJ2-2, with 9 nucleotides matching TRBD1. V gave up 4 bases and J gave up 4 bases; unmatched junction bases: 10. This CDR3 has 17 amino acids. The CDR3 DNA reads TGTGCCAGCAGTTCCGAAGCCGGGACAGGGAGCACCGGGGAGCTGTTTTTT. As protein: CASSSEAGTGSTGELFF.

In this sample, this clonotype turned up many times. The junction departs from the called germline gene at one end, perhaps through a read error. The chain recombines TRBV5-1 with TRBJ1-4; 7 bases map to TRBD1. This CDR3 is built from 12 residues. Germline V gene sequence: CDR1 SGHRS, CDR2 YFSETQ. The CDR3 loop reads CASSPGGEKLFF. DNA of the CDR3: TGTGCCAGCAGCCCAGGGGGTGAAAAACTGTTTTTT. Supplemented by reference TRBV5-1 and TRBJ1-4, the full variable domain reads KAGVTQTPRYLIKTRGQQVTLSCSPISGHRSVSWYQQTPGQGLQFLFEYFSETQRNKGNFPGRFSGRQFSNSRSEMNVSTLELGDSALYLCASSPGGEKLFFGSGTQLSVL.

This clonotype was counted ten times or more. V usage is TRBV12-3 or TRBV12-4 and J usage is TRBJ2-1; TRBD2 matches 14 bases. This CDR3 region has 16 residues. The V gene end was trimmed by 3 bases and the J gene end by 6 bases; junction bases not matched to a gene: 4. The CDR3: CASSFGTSGSVNEQFF. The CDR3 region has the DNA TGTGCCAGCAGTTTCGGGACTAGCGGGAGCGTCAATGAGCAGTTCTTC.

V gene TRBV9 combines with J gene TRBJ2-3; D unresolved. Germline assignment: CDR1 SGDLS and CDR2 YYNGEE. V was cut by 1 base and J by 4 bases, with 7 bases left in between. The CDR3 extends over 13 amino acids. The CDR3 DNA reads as TGTGCCAGCAGCGTACCAGGAGCAGATACGCAGTATTTT. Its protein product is CASSVPGADTQYF.

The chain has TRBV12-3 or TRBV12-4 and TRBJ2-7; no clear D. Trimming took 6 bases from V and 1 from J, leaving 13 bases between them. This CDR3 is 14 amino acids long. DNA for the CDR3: TGTGCCAGCAGCCTAAGTCTCGGGTCCTACGAGCAGTACTTC. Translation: CASSLSLGSYEQYF.

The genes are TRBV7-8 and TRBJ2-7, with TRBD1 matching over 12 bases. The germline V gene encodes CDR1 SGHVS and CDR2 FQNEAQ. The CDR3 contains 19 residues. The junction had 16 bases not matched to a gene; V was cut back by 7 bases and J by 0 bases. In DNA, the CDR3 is TGTGCCAGCATCCGAATGTCCGGGACAGGGGGCCCCCCCTCCTACGAGCAGTACTTC. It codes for CASIRMSGTGGPPSYEQYF.

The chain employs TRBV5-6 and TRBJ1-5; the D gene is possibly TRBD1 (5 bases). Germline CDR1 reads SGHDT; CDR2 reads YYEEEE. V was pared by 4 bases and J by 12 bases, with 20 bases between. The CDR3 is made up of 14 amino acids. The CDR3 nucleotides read TGTGCCAGCAGCGTGGGAGGGGAGCGTCGACACCAGCATTTT. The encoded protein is CASSVGGERRHQHF.

The DNA of the CDR3 is TGTGCCAGCAGTTTAGGCACGCGGGGGCCTCCGGAGAAGGCCGGGGAGCTGTTTTTT. Translating it yields CASSLGTRGPPEKAGELFF. The rearrangement uses TRBV12-3 or TRBV12-4 and TRBJ2-2; D is perhaps TRBD2 (7 bases). The CDR3 extends over 19 amino acids. The V end was cut by 1 base, the J end by 6 bases, with 24 bases between.